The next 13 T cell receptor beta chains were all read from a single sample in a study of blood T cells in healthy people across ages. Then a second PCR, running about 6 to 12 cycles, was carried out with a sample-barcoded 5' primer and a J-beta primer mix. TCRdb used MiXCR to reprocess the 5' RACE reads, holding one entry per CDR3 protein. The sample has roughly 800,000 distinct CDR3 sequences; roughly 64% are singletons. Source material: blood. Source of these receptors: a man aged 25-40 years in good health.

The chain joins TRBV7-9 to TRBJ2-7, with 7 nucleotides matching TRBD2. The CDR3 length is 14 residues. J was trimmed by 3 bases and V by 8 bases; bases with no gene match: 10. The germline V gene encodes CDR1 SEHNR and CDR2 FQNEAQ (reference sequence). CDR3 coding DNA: TGTGCCAGCGGGAGTCTAGCGGAGAACTACGAGCAGTACTTC. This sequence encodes CASGSLAENYEQYF.

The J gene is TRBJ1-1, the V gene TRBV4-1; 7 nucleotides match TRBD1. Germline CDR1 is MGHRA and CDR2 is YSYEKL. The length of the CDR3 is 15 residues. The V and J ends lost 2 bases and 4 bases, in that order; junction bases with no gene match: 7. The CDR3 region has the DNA TGCGCCAGCAGCCAACCGGACAGGTTGGGCACTGAAGCTTTCTTT. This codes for CASSQPDRLGTEAFF.

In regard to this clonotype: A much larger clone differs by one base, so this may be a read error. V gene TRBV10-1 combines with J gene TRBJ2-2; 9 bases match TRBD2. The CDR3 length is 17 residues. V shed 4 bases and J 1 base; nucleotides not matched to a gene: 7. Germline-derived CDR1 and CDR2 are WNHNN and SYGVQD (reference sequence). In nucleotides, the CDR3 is TGCGCCAGCAGTGGTGTTAGCGGGGGCCTGAACACCGGGGAGCTGTTTTTT. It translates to CASSGVSGGLNTGELFF.

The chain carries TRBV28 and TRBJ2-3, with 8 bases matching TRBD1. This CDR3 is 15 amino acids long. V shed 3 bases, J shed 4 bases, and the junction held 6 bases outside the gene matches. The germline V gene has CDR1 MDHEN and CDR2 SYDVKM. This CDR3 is CASSFRTGNADTQYF. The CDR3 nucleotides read TGTGCCAGCAGTTTCCGGACAGGGAACGCAGATACGCAGTATTTT.

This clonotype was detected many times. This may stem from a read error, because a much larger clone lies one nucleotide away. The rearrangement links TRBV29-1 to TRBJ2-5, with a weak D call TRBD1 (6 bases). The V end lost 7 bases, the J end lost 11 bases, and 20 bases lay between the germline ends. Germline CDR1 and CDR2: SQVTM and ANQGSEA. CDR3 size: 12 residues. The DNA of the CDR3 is TGCAGCGCGCGAGGGGGAAGGGCTGAGCAGTACTTC. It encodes CSARGGRAEQYF.

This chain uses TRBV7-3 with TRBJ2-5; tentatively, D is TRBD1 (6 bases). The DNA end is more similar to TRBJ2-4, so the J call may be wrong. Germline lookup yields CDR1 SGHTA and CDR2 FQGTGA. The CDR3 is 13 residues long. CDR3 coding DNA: TGTGCCAGCAGCTTAAACAGGGCGGACATTCAGTACTTC. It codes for CASSLNRADIQYF.

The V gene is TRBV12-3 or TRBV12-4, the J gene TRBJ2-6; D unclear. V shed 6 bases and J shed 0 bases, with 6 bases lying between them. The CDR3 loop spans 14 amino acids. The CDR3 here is CASSDHSGANVLTF. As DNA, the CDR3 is TGTGCCAGCAGCGACCACTCTGGGGCCAACGTCCTGACTTTC.

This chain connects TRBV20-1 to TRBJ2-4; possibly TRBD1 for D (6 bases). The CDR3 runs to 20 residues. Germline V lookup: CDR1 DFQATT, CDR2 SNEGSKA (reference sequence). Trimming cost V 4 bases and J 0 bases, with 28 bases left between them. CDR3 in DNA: TGCAGTGCTAACCAGCGACAGGCCCTGAGTACCCTTCTAGCCAAAAACATTCAGTACTTC. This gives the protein CSANQRQALSTLLAKNIQYF.

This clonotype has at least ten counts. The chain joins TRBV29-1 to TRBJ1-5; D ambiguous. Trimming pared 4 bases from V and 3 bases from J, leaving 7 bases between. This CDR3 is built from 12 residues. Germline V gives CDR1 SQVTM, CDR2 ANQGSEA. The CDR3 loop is CSVGGFNQPQHF. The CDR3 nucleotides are TGCAGCGTTGGAGGCTTCAATCAGCCCCAGCATTTT.

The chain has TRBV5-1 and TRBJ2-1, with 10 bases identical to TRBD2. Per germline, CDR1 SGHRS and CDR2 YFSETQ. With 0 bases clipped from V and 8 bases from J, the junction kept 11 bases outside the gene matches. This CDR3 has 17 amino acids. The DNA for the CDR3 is TGCGCCAGCAGCTTGGGAGGACTAGCGGCCGCCTGGGATGAGCAGTTCTTC. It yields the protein CASSLGGLAAAWDEQFF.

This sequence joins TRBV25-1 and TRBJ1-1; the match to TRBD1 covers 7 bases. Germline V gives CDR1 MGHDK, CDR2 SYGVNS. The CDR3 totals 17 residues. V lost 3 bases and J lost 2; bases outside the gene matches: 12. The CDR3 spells CASSDLGQGGFNTEAFF. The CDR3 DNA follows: TGTGCCAGCAGTGACCTTGGGCAGGGGGGGTTCAACACTGAAGCTTTCTTT.

The chain's CDR3 is CSVEIWADNEQFF. The CDR3, as DNA: TGCAGCGTTGAAATCTGGGCAGACAATGAGCAGTTCTTC. V gene TRBV29-1 combines with J gene TRBJ2-1; D is undetermined. The CDR3 is made up of 13 amino acids. V lost 2 bases, J lost 5 bases, and 10 bases lay in between. Germline lookup yields CDR1 SQVTM and CDR2 ANQGSEA.

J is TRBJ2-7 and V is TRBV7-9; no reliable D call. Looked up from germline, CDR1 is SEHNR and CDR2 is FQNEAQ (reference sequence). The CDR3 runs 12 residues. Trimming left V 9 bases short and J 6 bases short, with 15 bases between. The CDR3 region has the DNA TGTGCCAGTACCATCACCCTGGGCGAGCAGTACTTC. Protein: CASTITLGEQYF.